These 5 T cell receptor beta chains were sequenced from one sample in a study of OX40 agonist ivuxolimab in advanced cancers. Assay used: immunoSEQ multiplex PCR; TCRdb lists only in-frame clones, some missing. The repertoire holds roughly 70,000 clones, with roughly four fifths as singletons. The source material was CD4+ or CD8+ T cells sorted from blood, sampled in a trial of the OX40 agonist ivuxolimab. Receptor source: an adult with an advanced solid tumor such as melanoma, head and neck, liver or kidney cancer.

This rearrangement joins TRBV13 to TRBJ2-1; no clear D gene. The V end was cut by 2 bases, the J end by 11 bases, with 7 bases between. The length of the CDR3 is 11 residues. Germline CDR1 reads PRHDT; CDR2 reads FYEKMQ (reference sequence). CDR3: CASSLRDKQFF. The CDR3 DNA follows: TGTGCCAGCAGCTTAAGGGATAAGCAGTTCTTC.

The gene calls are TRBV28 and TRBJ2-7; no reliable D call. Germline V gene lookup returns CDR1 MDHEN and CDR2 SYDVKM. The CDR3 is made up of 12 amino acids. The V end was cut by 7 bases, the J end by 7 bases, with 14 bases between. The DNA for the CDR3 is TGTGCCAGCACCCCCCAATGGGGAGAGCAGTACTTC. Translating gives CASTPQWGEQYF.

The chain couples TRBV18 to TRBJ1-3; unclear D gene. Per germline, CDR1 KGHSH and CDR2 LQKENI. V lost 5 bases to trimming and J lost 2 bases, with 13 bases between them. The CDR3 loop spans 15 amino acids. The CDR3, as DNA: TGTGCCAGCTCAAGGAGGCAAGGCACTGGAAACACCATATATTTT. This translates into CASSRRQGTGNTIYF.

V is TRBV7-9 and J is TRBJ2-4; D could derive from TRBD1 or TRBD2 (5 bases each). The length of the CDR3 is 17 residues. Germline V lookup: CDR1 SEHNR, CDR2 FQNEAQ (reference sequence). With 5 bases removed from V and 2 bases from J, the gap between germline ends came to 19 bases. CDR3 loop: CASSPRLGEESKNIQYF. The CDR3 DNA is TGTGCCAGCAGCCCGAGGTTGGGGGAAGAATCCAAAAACATTCAGTACTTC.

The chain joins TRBV2 to TRBJ2-2; 8 bases match TRBD1. With 11 bases clipped from V and 4 bases from J, the junction kept 9 bases outside the gene matches. The length of the CDR3 is 14 residues. The germline V gene has CDR1 SNHLY and CDR2 FYNNEI. CDR3 region: CACSGQDVTGELFF. In nucleotides, the CDR3 is TGTGCCTGCTCGGGACAGGACGTCACCGGGGAGCTGTTTTTT.